This T cell receptor beta chain was sequenced during a study of CD8 T cells in ankylosing spondylitis. This CDR3 is 16 amino acids long. V shed 6 bases, J shed 1 base, and the junction held 6 bases outside the gene matches. Making the TCR beta libraries involved quantitative 5'-RACE with molecular barcodes. TCRdb re-derived calls from the 5' RACE reads in MiXCR, one entry per CDR3 protein. The sample holds some 140,000 distinct CDR3 sequences, roughly 6.6% seen once. In its sample, this clonotype was seen once. Sequencing used blood, either unsorted or a sorted T cell fraction (not recorded which). The J gene is TRBJ2-2, the V gene TRBV12-3 or TRBV12-4; 9 nucleotides align to TRBD1. The TCR sequence derives from a female donor with ankylosing spondylitis or in good health (not recorded which). The CDR3 nucleotides are TGTGCCAGCAGATCGACGGGACAGGGGAACACCGGGGAGCTGTTTTTT. Translation gives CASRSTGQGNTGELFF.